This T cell receptor beta chain emerged from a study of blood T cell dynamics during melanoma immunotherapy. Overall study context: First-line therapy was either pembrolizumab or nivolumab with ipilimumab for metastatic melanoma.

General study results and limits: At W3, later disease-control patients showed bifurcated PBMC repertoire changes, unlike progressors. Clones driving repertoire changes may be melanoma-specific or general immune activation.

Time point in this sample: week 3, after first cycle of checkpoint inhibitor. Germline V lookup: CDR1 SGHTA, CDR2 FQGNSA. This CDR3 region has 15 residues. J was trimmed by 4 bases and V by 5 bases; bases with no gene match: 3. Repertoires were generated with immunoSEQ multiplex PCR, while TCRdb's copy carries only in-frame clones and drops some. The sample carries approximately 28,000 clones, over 80% recorded once. Comments on this clone: Its target is not known.

Specimen: blood, collected from a patient treated with checkpoint blockade. The receptor was isolated from a human donor with melanoma. This chain uses TRBV7-2 with TRBJ1-3, with 12 nucleotides matching TRBD1. CDR3 bases: TGTGCCAGCAGCCCCGGGACAGGGGGCGGAAACACCATATATTTT. Protein product: CASSPGTGGGNTIYF.